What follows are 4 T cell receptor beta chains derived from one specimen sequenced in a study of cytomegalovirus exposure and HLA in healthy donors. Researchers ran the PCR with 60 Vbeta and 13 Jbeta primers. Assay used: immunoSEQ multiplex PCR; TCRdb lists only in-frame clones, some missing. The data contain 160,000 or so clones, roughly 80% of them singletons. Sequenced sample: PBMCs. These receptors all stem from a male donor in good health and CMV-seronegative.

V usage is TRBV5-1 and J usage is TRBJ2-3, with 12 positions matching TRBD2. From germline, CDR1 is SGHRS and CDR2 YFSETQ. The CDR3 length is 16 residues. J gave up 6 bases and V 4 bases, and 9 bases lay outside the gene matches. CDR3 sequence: CASSPGTSGFEDTQYF. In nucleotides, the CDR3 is TGCGCCAGCAGCCCCGGGACTAGCGGGTTTGAGGATACGCAGTATTTT.

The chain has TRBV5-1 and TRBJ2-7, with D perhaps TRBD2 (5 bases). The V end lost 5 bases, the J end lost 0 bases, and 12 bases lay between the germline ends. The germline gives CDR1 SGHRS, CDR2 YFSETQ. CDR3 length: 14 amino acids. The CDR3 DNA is TGCGCCAGCAGGACCGACGCGGGCTCCTACGAGCAGTACTTC. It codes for CASRTDAGSYEQYF. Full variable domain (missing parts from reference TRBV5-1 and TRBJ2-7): KAGVTQTPRYLIKTRGQQVTLSCSPISGHRSVSWYQQTPGQGLQFLFEYFSETQRNKGNFPGRFSGRQFSNSRSEMNVSTLELGDSALYLCASRTDAGSYEQYFGPGTRLTVT.

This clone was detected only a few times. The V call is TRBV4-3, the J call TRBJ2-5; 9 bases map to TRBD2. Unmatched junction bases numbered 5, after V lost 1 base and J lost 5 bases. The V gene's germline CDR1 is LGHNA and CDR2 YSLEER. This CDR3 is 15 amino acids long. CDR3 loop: CASSQVAGVRETQYF. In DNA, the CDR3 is TGCGCCAGCAGCCAAGTAGCGGGGGTCAGGGAGACCCAGTACTTC.

DNA of the CDR3: TGTGCCAGTAGGCCTACTAGCGGGTCTTACAATGAGCAGTTCTTC. Amino acids: CASRPTSGSYNEQFF. The chain carries TRBV19 and TRBJ2-1; TRBD2 matches at 9 bases. The CDR3 consists of 15 residues. Unmatched junction bases numbered 7, after V lost 6 bases and J lost 4 bases. In germline, CDR1 is LNHDA, CDR2 SQIVND (reference sequence). Using reference TRBV19 and TRBJ2-1 for the parts outside the CDR3, the full variable domain is DGGITQSPKYLFRKEGQNVTLSCEQNLNHDAMYWYRQDPGQGLRLIYYSQIVNDFQKGDIAEGYSVSREKKESFPLTVTSAQKNPTAFYLCASRPTSGSYNEQFFGPGTRLTVL.